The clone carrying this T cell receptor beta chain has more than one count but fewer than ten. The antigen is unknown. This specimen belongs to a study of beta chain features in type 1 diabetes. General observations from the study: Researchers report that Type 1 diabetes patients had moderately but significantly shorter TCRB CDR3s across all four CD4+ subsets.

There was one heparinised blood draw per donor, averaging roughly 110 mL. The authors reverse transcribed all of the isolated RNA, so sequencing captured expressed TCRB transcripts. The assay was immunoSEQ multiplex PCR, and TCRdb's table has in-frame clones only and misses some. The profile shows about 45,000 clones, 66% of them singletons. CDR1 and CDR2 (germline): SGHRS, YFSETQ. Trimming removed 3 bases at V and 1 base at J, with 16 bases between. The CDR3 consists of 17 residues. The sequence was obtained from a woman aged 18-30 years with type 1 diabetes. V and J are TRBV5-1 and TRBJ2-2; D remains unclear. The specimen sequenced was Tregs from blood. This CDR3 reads CASSWSTGFQNTGELFF. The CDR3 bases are TGCGCCAGCAGCTGGTCCACCGGGTTCCAGAACACCGGGGAGCTGTTTTTT.